One and the same sample provided the 32 T cell receptor beta chains below, sequenced in a study of regulatory T cells in long-lasting Graves disease. TCR beta libraries were built with iRepertoire HTBI primers and Arm-PCR of CDR3 regions. TCRdb itself ran the multiplex PCR reads through MiXCR, one entry per CDR3 protein. The sample gives roughly 500,000 distinct CDR3 sequences, about 22% of which show up once; around 13% is in the top ten. Time point denoted: persistent/refractory GD, antithyroid drugs over 5 years with positive TRAb. PBMCs were the source of the RNA used for TCR sequencing. The sequencing used peripheral blood mononuclear cells (PBMCs), collected when the disease was refractory, from a patient treated with antithyroid drugs. Receptors were obtained from a female donor with Graves disease.

This clonotype was found once. The chain combines TRBV7-2 with TRBJ1-6; TRBD1 is a possible D gene (6 bases). Germline CDR1 SGHTA, CDR2 FQGNSA. This CDR3 is built from 15 residues. Trimming stripped 4 bases from V and 8 bases from J, with 15 bases between. In DNA, the CDR3 is TGTGCCAGCAGCTCCGCCGGGACACTTTATTCACCCCTCCACTTT. It is translated as CASSSAGTLYSPLHF. Using reference TRBV7-2 and TRBJ1-6 for the parts outside the CDR3, the full variable domain is GAGVSQSPSNKVTEKGKDVELRCDPISGHTALYWYRQSLGQGLEFLIYFQGNSAPDKSGLPSDRFSAERTGGSVSTLTIQRTQQEDSAVYLCASSSAGTLYSPLHFGNGTRLTVT.

This clonotype appeared many times. The rearrangement uses TRBV7-2 and TRBJ1-4; maybe TRBD1 (6 bases). CDR3 length equals 15 residues. The germline V and J ends were trimmed by 5 bases and 6 bases, with 16 bases remaining between them. Germline V gene data show CDR1 as SGHTA and CDR2 as FQGNSA. CDR3 coding DNA: TGTGCCAGCAGCCCCCAGGACAGAGTAGATGAAAAACTGTTTTTT. Translated, it gives CASSPQDRVDEKLFF.

This clonotype was found a few times. V and J are TRBV11-3 and TRBJ2-7, with D hard to call. The CDR3 is made up of 17 amino acids. V was shortened by 0 bases and J by 7 bases, with 22 bases between the two germline ends. The germline V gene has CDR1 SGHNT and CDR2 YENEEA. The chain's CDR3 is CASSLDPARLHSGEQYF. The DNA for the CDR3 is TGTGCCAGCAGCTTAGATCCTGCGCGACTCCATTCGGGTGAGCAGTACTTC.

About this clonotype: A much larger clone lies one base from this, so it may be a read error. The chain has TRBV6-1 and TRBJ2-2; D is uncertain. V was trimmed by 5 bases and J by 6 bases, leaving 1 base between them. The CDR3 totals 10 residues. Germline values: CDR1 MNHNS, CDR2 SASEGT. This CDR3 is CASSPGELFF. CDR3 in DNA: TGTGCCAGCAGTCCCGGGGAGCTGTTTTTT.

This clonotype appeared many times. This chain connects TRBV2 to TRBJ2-1; D unresolved. Trimming took off 6 bases at V and 8 bases at J, with 8 bases between the two ends. Germline CDR1 is SNHLY and CDR2 is FYNNEI. This CDR3 comprises 11 residues. The CDR3 sequence: CASRDVYEQFF. The CDR3 coding sequence is TGTGCCAGCAGGGATGTATATGAGCAGTTCTTC. Based on the CDR3 plus reference TRBV2 and TRBJ2-1, the full variable domain is EPEVTQTPSHQVTQMGQEVILRCVPISNHLYFYWYRQILGQKVEFLVSFYNNEISEKSEIFDDQFSVERPDGSNFTLKIRSTKLEDSAMYFCASRDVYEQFFGPGTRLTVL.

This clonotype was seen many times. The V gene is TRBV19, the J gene TRBJ1-5; D gene unclear. The CDR3 spans 13 residues. Germline CDR1 LNHDA, CDR2 SQIVND (reference sequence). V dropped 0 bases and J dropped 3 bases, with 3 bases sitting between them. The CDR3: CASSIDTNQPQHF. CDR3 coding DNA: TGTGCCAGTAGTATAGATACCAATCAGCCCCAGCATTTT.

This clonotype is a singleton in its sample. Possible read error: a much larger clone is one base away. V is TRBV11-2 and J is TRBJ2-7, with D possibly being TRBD2 (5 bases). The CDR3 sequence is 15 residues long. V lost 5 bases and J lost 2, with 16 bases in between. Germline assignment: CDR1 SGHAT and CDR2 FQNNGV. This CDR3 reads CASSAVYSGTYEQYF. DNA for the CDR3: TGTGCCAGCAGCGCCGTTTATTCCGGGACCTACGAGCAGTACTTC.

The CDR3 protein is CAWSGGRGRETQYF. CDR3 nucleotide sequence: TGTGCCTGGAGTGGAGGCCGGGGGCGAGAGACCCAGTACTTC. This rearrangement joins TRBV30 to TRBJ2-5; either TRBD1 or TRBD2 may supply D (6 bases each). The CDR3 length is 14 residues. The V gene lost 1 base and the J gene lost 4 bases, with 13 bases spanning the gap. CDR1 GTSNPN and CDR2 SVGIG come from the germline V gene (reference sequence).

This clonotype was counted at least ten times. V usage is TRBV7-2 and J usage is TRBJ2-4, with TRBD1 matching over 7 bases. V shed 3 bases, J shed 6 bases, and the junction held 2 bases outside the gene matches. There are 13 residues in the CDR3. Germline V CDR1 and CDR2: SGHTA, FQGNSA. The CDR3 protein is CASSFPGGNIQYF. The DNA of the CDR3 is TGTGCCAGCAGCTTCCCAGGGGGAAACATTCAGTACTTC.

The V and J genes are TRBV12-3 or TRBV12-4 and TRBJ2-5; the D is unclear. The DNA end favors TRBJ2-1, so the J call may be wrong. This CDR3 is built from 16 residues. CDR3 in amino acids: CASSSPTSHGGNEQFF. In DNA form, the CDR3 reads TGTGCCAGCAGTTCGCCGACATCACATGGTGGCAATGAGCAGTTCTTC.

The chain uses TRBV7-2 and TRBJ1-1; D unresolved. Germline CDR1 is SGHTA and CDR2 is FQGNSA. This CDR3 has 13 amino acids. Between the trimmed V and J ends, which lost 5 bases and 10 bases, there was a span of 17 bases. As DNA, the CDR3 is TGTGCCAGCAGCCCGGATATGTCTCAGGCAGCTTTCTTT. As protein: CASSPDMSQAAFF.

In this sample, this clonotype turned up a few times. V is TRBV7-2 and J is TRBJ1-3, with a weak D call TRBD1 (6 bases). The CDR3 has 15 amino acids. Trimming left V 5 bases short and J 0 bases short, with 11 bases between. CDR1 is SGHTA, CDR2 FQGNSA, per germline. The CDR3 DNA reads as TGTGCCAGCAGCGCGGGACACGACTCTGGAAACACCATATATTTT. Protein sequence: CASSAGHDSGNTIYF.

This clonotype was detected only a few times. The V and J genes are TRBV7-2 and TRBJ1-2; D gene ambiguous. The V end was cut by 1 base, the J end by 6 bases, with 12 bases between. There are 14 residues in the CDR3. Germline V lookup: CDR1 SGHTA, CDR2 FQGNSA. The CDR3 DNA sequence: TGTGCCAGCAGCTTAGGTAGGAGAGTAGATGGCTACACCTTC. Protein product: CASSLGRRVDGYTF.

In its sample, this clonotype was seen once. The chain links TRBV4-3 to TRBJ1-6; 9 nucleotides agree with TRBD1. There are 17 residues in the CDR3. After removal of 4 bases from V and 5 bases from J, the junction contained 9 bases not matched to a gene. Looked up from germline, CDR1 is LGHNA and CDR2 is YSLEER. CDR3 sequence reads: CASSPYPGQGHNSPLHF. The CDR3 DNA follows: TGCGCCAGCAGCCCGTACCCGGGACAGGGACATAATTCACCCCTCCACTTT.

This clonotype appeared many times. V is TRBV2 and J is TRBJ1-2; D not resolved. The length of the CDR3 is 13 residues. V was pared by 6 bases and J by 4 bases, with 12 bases between. Germline lookup yields CDR1 SNHLY and CDR2 FYNNEI. CDR3 in amino acids: CASSPKGSYGYTF. CDR3 DNA sequence: TGTGCCAGCAGCCCTAAAGGCAGCTATGGCTACACCTTC.

The chain's CDR3 is CASIERAWGGELFF. For the CDR3, the DNA is TGTGCCAGCATCGAAAGGGCATGGGGCGGGGAGCTGTTTTTT. The genes are TRBV27 and TRBJ2-2; D uncertain. Trimming shortened V by 7 bases and J by 7 bases, and 16 bases separated the two germline ends. This CDR3 has 14 residues. CDR1 is MNHEY, CDR2 SMNVEV, per germline (reference sequence).

V is TRBV5-6 and J is TRBJ2-7; D possibly corresponds to TRBD1 (6 bases). From germline, CDR1 is SGHDT and CDR2 YYEEEE. The V and J ends lost 3 bases and 2 bases respectively, with 15 bases between them. CDR3 length: 15 residues. CDR3 DNA sequence: TGTGCCAGCAGCTCTCTCGGGACACCGACCTACGAGCAGTACTTC. Protein product: CASSSLGTPTYEQYF.

This clonotype was seen ten or more times. The chain has TRBV11-2 and TRBJ2-4; possibly TRBD1 or TRBD2 for D (5 bases each). With 0 bases removed from V and 8 bases from J, the gap between germline ends came to 14 bases. Germline V CDR1 and CDR2: SGHAT, FQNNGV. The CDR3 loop spans 15 amino acids. The CDR3: CASSLDPPGRDIQYF. The DNA for the CDR3 is TGTGCCAGCAGCTTAGACCCCCCAGGGAGAGACATTCAGTACTTC. Based on the CDR3 plus reference TRBV11-2 and TRBJ2-4, the full variable domain is EAGVAQSPRYKIIEKRQSVAFWCNPISGHATLYWYQQILGQGPKLLIQFQNNGVVDDSQLPKDRFSAERLKGVDSTLKIQPAKLEDSAVYLCASSLDPPGRDIQYFGAGTRLSVL.

This clonotype was recorded many times. V is TRBV7-2 and J is TRBJ2-7, with D tentatively TRBD1 (5 bases). The CDR3 spans 13 residues. V lost 4 bases, J lost 3 bases, and 10 bases lay in between. Per germline, CDR1 SGHTA and CDR2 FQGNSA. The CDR3 DNA sequence: TGTGCCAGCAGCTCCAGTAGGGGCTACGAGCAGTACTTC. Residues: CASSSSRGYEQYF.

This clonotype was recorded many times. The V and J genes are TRBV28 and TRBJ2-5; TRBD2 matches 15 bases. V shed 11 bases and J 3 bases; nucleotides not matched to a gene: 7. CDR3 length: 15 amino acids. The germline V gene encodes CDR1 MDHEN and CDR2 SYDVKM. The CDR3 loop reads CASGTSGRREETQYF. In nucleotides, the CDR3 is TGTGCCTCCGGGACTAGCGGGAGGAGGGAAGAGACCCAGTACTTC.

This chain joins TRBV30 and TRBJ2-5; possibly TRBD1 for D (6 bases). V shed 1 base and J shed 1 base, with 10 bases lying between them. The CDR3 contains 14 residues. CDR1 and CDR2 from the germline V gene are GTSNPN and SVGIG (reference sequence). The CDR3 is CAWSGGHVQETQYF. In DNA, the CDR3 is TGTGCCTGGAGTGGGGGACATGTCCAAGAGACCCAGTACTTC.

This clonotype has only one observation. Compared with germline, one end of the junction differs, possibly owing to a read error. The chain couples TRBV7-8 to TRBJ1-5; tentative D call: TRBD1 (5 bases). This CDR3 has 17 residues. Looked up from germline, CDR1 is SGHVS and CDR2 is FQNEAQ. CDR3 DNA sequence: TGTGCCAGCAGCCTAGCTCCCCAGGGCTCCAGCAATCAGCCCCAGCATTTT. Its translation is CASSLAPQGSSNQPQHF.

This clonotype has more than one count but fewer than ten. This rearrangement joins TRBV30 to TRBJ1-2, with 11 positions matching TRBD1. Trimming took 3 bases from V and 6 from J; bases not matched to a gene: 3. Looked up from germline, CDR1 is GTSNPN and CDR2 is SVGIG (reference sequence). The CDR3 extends over 13 amino acids. The CDR3 here is CAWRDRGRNGYTF. The CDR3 bases are TGTGCCTGGAGGGACAGGGGGCGGAATGGCTACACCTTC.

This clonotype came up a few times. This chain uses TRBV14 with TRBJ2-7, with TRBD2 matching 9 bases. The V segment lost 0 bases and the J segment 3 bases; nucleotides outside the gene matches: 6. This CDR3 has 16 residues. CDR1 SGHDN and CDR2 FVKESK come from the germline V gene. The CDR3 DNA is TGTGCCAGCAGCCAAGATCTTCGACTAGCGGACTACGAGCAGTACTTC. As protein: CASSQDLRLADYEQYF.

The chain recombines TRBV5-5 with TRBJ1-4, with 11 positions matching TRBD1. The trim removed 3 bases at V and 6 bases at J, leaving 4 bases unmatched. Per germline, CDR1 SGHKS and CDR2 YYEKEE (reference sequence). The CDR3 covers 15 residues. In DNA form, the CDR3 reads TGTGCCAGCAGCTCATGGACAGGGGGCGATGAAAAACTGTTTTTT. Protein product: CASSSWTGGDEKLFF.

This clonotype was observed many times. The chain is built from TRBV7-2 and TRBJ2-7; 8 bases line up with TRBD1. The germline V gene encodes CDR1 SGHTA and CDR2 FQGNSA. The CDR3 is 15 amino acids. J gave up 2 bases and V 3 bases, and 6 bases lay outside the gene matches. CDR3 in amino acids: CASSFMTGATYEQYF. In DNA, the CDR3 is TGTGCCAGCAGCTTTATGACAGGGGCAACCTACGAGCAGTACTTC.

This clonotype was picked up many times. This chain joins TRBV28 and TRBJ1-1; D not certain. The V end was cut by 2 bases, the J end by 11 bases, with 9 bases between. The CDR3 extends over 11 amino acids. CDR1 is MDHEN and CDR2 is SYDVKM in the germline V gene. Here the CDR3 DNA reads TGTGCCAGCAGTTTAGGGCTCCCGGCTTTCTTT. It yields the protein CASSLGLPAFF.

This chain links TRBV7-8 with TRBJ1-5, with D perhaps TRBD1 (6 bases). V lost 1 base to trimming and J lost 5 bases, with 9 bases between them. Germline CDR1 and CDR2: SGHVS and FQNEAQ. There are 14 residues in the CDR3. CDR3 nucleotide sequence: TGTGCCAGCAGCTTAGGGACAGTTCATCAGCCCCAGCATTTT. Amino acid sequence: CASSLGTVHQPQHF.

This clonotype was recorded at least ten times. The rearrangement uses TRBV7-2 and TRBJ1-2, with 7 positions matching TRBD1. With 5 bases clipped from V and 8 bases from J, the junction kept 11 bases outside the gene matches. The CDR3 runs to 14 residues. The germline V gene encodes CDR1 SGHTA and CDR2 FQGNSA. This chain's CDR3 is CASSRVEGAKGYTF. The CDR3 nucleotides read TGTGCCAGCAGCCGGGTGGAGGGGGCGAAAGGCTACACCTTC.

This chain joins TRBV29-1 and TRBJ2-7; D is unclear. CDR1 is SQVTM and CDR2 is ANQGSEA in the germline V gene. With 1 base removed from V and 0 bases from J, the gap between germline ends came to 7 bases. The CDR3 consists of 13 residues. The CDR3 loop is CSVEGANSYEQYF. CDR3 bases: TGCAGCGTTGAAGGTGCTAACTCCTACGAGCAGTACTTC.

This clonotype was counted at least ten times. The V call is TRBV27, the J call TRBJ2-5; D unresolved. V lost 4 bases and J 5 bases, leaving 8 bases between the germline ends. Looked up from germline, CDR1 is MNHEY and CDR2 is SMNVEV (reference sequence). The CDR3 is 12 residues long. The CDR3 coding sequence is TGTGCCAGCAGTTCCGACGGGGAGACCCAGTACTTC. This sequence encodes CASSSDGETQYF.

This sequence joins TRBV11-2 and TRBJ2-7; D perhaps matches TRBD2 (5 bases). The V end was cut by 3 bases, the J end by 4 bases, with 10 bases between. CDR1 SGHAT and CDR2 FQNNGV come from the germline V gene. The CDR3 loop spans 13 amino acids. As DNA, the CDR3 is TGTGCCAGCAGCTTGACCGGGGTTTACGAGCAGTACTTC. It encodes CASSLTGVYEQYF. Variable domain in full (rest from reference TRBV11-2 and TRBJ2-7): EAGVAQSPRYKIIEKRQSVAFWCNPISGHATLYWYQQILGQGPKLLIQFQNNGVVDDSQLPKDRFSAERLKGVDSTLKIQPAKLEDSAVYLCASSLTGVYEQYFGPGTRLTVT.